This T cell receptor beta chain was captured by sequencing in a study of T cells after yellow fever vaccination. Study-wide results and caveats: A limited proportion of clonotypes was detected within both the CD4 and CD8 compartments. Weaker overall, the secondary response nonetheless peaked faster (day 5 versus 15).

By 5'RACE template switching, TCR cDNA was produced, with a universal primer site and UMIs added in the process. TCRdb re-called the 5' RACE reads through MiXCR, storing one row per CDR3 protein. The sample records 150,000 to 200,000 distinct CDR3 sequences, approximately 10% being singletons. Germline values: CDR1 SQVTM, CDR2 ANQGSEA. Trimming cost V 0 bases and J 5 bases, with 15 bases left between them. The CDR3 has 15 residues. This clonotype was seen only a few times. Its antigen is unknown. The specimen was CD8+ T cells sorted from PBMCs, collected 45 days after the yellow fever booster vaccination. V usage is TRBV29-1 and J usage is TRBJ2-3; D is perhaps TRBD2 (7 bases). The source of this sequence is a young man who received the YFV17D yellow fever vaccine. This chain's CDR3 is CSVEDGRGGGDTQYF. CDR3 nucleotides: TGCAGCGTTGAAGATGGGAGGGGGGGCGGAGATACGCAGTATTTT.